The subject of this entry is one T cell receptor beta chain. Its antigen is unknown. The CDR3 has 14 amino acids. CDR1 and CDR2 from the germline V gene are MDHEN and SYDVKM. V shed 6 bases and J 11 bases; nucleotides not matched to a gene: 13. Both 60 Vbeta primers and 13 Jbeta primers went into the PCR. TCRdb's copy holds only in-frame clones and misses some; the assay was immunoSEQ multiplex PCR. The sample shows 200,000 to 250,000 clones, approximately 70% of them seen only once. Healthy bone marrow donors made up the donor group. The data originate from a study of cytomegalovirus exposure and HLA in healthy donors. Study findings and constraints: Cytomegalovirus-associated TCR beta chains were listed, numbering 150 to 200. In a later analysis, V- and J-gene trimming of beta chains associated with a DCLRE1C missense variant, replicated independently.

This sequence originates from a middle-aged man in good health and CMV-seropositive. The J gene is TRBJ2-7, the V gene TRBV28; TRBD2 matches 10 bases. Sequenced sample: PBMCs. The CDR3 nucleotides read TGTGCCAGCAGCCCAAATCTAGCGGGGGCGAGCAAGTACTTC. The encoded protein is CASSPNLAGASKYF.